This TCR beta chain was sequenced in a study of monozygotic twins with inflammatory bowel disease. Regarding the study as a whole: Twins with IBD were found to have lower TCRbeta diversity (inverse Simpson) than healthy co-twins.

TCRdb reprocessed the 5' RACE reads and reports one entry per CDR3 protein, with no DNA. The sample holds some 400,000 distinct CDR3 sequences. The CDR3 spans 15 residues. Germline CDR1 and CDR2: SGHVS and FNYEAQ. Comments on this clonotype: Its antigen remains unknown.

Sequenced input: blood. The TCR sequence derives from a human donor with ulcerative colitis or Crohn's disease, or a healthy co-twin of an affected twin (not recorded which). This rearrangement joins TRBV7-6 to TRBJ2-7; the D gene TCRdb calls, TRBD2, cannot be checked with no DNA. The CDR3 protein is CASSPAGFWGYEQYF.